This TCR beta chain stems from a study of sequential checkpoint blockade in melanoma. This clone was seen a single time. Only in-frame clones appear in the TCRdb table, and some are missing; sequencing was by immunoSEQ multiplex PCR. Of around 20,000 clones in the sample, around 80% were seen once. The treatment denotes: randomized to nivolumab then ipilimumab (arm A) or the reverse (arm B). The CDR3 is 12 residues long. V gave up 5 bases and J gave up 7 bases, with 12 bases separating them. In germline, CDR1 is SGHAT, CDR2 FQNNGV. This sample comprised CD8+ T cells sorted from blood (inferred from file names), obtained from a patient given nivolumab and ipilimumab in sequence. The TCR sequence derives from a human donor with melanoma. The chain uses TRBV11-2 and TRBJ2-7; D may be TRBD1 (5 bases). In DNA, the CDR3 is TGTGCCAGCAGCGCCAGGGCAGATGAGCAGTACTTC. Translating gives CASSARADEQYF. Full variable domain (rest looked up from reference TRBV11-2 and TRBJ2-7): EAGVAQSPRYKIIEKRQSVAFWCNPISGHATLYWYQQILGQGPKLLIQFQNNGVVDDSQLPKDRFSAERLKGVDSTLKIQPAKLEDSAVYLCASSARADEQYFGPGTRLTVT.